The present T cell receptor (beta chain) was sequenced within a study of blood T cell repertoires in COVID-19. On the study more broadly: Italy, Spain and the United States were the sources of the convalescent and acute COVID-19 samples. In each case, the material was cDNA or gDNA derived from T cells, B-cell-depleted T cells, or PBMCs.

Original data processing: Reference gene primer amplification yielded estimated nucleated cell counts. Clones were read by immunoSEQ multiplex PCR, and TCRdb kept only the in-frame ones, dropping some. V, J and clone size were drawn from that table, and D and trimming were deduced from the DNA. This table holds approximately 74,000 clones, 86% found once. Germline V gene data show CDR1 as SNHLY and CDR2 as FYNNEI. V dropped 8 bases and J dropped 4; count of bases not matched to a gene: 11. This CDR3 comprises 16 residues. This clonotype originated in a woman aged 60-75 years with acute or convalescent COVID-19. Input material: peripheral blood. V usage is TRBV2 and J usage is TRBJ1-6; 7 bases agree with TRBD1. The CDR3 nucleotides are TGTGCCAGCGCCGACAGGGCCCTAGATTATAATTCACCCCTCCACTTT. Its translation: CASADRALDYNSPLHF.